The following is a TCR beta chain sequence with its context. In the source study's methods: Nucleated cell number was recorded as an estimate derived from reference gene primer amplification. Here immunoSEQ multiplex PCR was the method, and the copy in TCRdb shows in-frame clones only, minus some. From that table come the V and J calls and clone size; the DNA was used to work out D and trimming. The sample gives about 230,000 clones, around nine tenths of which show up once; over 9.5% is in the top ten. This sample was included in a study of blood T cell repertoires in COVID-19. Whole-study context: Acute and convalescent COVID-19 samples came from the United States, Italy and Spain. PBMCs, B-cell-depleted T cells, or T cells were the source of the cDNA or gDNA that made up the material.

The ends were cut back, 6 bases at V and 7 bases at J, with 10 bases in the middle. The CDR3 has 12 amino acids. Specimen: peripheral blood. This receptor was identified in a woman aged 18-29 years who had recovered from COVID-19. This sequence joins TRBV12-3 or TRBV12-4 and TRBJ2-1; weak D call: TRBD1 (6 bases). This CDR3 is CASRATGNEQFF. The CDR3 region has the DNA TGTGCCAGCAGGGCTACAGGGAATGAGCAGTTCTTC.